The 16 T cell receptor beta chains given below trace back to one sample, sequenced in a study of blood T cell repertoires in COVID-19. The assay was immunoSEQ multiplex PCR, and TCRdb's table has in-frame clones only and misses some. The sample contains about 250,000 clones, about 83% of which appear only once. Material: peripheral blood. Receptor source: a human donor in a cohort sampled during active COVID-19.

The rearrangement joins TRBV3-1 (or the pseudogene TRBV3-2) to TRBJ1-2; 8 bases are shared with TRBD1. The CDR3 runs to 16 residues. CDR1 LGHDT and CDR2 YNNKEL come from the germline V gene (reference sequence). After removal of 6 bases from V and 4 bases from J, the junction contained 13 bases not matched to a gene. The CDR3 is CASSPATLDRAYGYTF. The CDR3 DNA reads TGTGCCAGCAGTCCTGCCACGCTGGACAGGGCCTATGGCTACACCTTC.

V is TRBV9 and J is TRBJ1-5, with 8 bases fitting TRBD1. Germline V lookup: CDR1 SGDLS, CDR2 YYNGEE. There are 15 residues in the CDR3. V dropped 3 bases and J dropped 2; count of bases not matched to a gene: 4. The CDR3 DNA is TGTGCCAGCAGCGAGGGGACAGGTCGCAATCAGCCCCAGCATTTT. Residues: CASSEGTGRNQPQHF. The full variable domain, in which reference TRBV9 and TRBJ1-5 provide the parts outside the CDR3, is DSGVTQTPKHLITATGQRVTLRCSPRSGDLSVYWYQQSLDQGLQFLIQYYNGEERAKGNILERFSAQQFPDLHSELNLSSLELGDSALYFCASSEGTGRNQPQHFGDGTRLSIL.

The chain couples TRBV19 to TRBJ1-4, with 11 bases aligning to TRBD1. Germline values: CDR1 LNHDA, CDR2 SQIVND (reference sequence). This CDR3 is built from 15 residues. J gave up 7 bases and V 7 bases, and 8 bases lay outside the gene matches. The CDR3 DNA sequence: TGTGCCAGTAACTTTGGACAGGGGGCGGGTGAAAAACTGTTTTTT. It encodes CASNFGQGAGEKLFF. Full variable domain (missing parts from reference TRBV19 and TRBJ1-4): DGGITQSPKYLFRKEGQNVTLSCEQNLNHDAMYWYRQDPGQGLRLIYYSQIVNDFQKGDIAEGYSVSREKKESFPLTVTSAQKNPTAFYLCASNFGQGAGEKLFFGSGTQLSVL.

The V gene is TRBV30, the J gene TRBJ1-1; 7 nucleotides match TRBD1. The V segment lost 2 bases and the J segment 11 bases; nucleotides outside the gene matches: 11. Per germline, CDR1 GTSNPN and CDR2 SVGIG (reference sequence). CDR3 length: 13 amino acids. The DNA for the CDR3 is TGTGCCTGGAGTCCCGGACAGGATCGCATGGCTTTCTTT. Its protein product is CAWSPGQDRMAFF.

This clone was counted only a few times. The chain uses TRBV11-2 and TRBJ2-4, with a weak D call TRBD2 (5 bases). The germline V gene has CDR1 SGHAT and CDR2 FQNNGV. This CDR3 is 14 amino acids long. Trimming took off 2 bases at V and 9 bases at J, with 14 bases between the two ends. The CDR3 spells CASSLRAGRSIQYF. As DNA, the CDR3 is TGTGCCAGCAGCTTAAGGGCGGGTCGCAGCATTCAGTACTTC.

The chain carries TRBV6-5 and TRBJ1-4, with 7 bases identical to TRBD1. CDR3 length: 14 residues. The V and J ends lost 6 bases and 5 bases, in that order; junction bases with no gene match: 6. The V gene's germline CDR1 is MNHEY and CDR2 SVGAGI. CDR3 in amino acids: CASSRTGANEKLFF. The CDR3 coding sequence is TGTGCCAGCAGCCGGACAGGCGCAAATGAAAAACTGTTTTTT.

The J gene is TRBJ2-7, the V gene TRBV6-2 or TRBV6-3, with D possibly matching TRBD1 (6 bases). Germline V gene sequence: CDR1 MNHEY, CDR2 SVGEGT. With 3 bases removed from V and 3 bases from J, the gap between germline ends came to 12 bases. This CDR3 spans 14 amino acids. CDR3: CASSYWGHNYEQYF. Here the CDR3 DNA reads TGTGCCAGCAGTTATTGGGGACACAACTACGAGCAGTACTTC.

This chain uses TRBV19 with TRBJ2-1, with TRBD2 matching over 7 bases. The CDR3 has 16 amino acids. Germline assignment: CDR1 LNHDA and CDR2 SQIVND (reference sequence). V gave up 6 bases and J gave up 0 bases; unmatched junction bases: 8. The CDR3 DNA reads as TGTGCCAGTAGGCCCCTGGCGGGAGCCTCCTACAATGAGCAGTTCTTC. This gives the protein CASRPLAGASYNEQFF.

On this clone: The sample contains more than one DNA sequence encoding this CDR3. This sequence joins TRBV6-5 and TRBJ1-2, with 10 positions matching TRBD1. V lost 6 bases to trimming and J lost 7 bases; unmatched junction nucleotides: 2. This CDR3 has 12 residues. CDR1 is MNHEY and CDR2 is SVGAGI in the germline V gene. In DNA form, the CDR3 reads TGTGCCAGCAGCCGGACAGGGGGTGGCTACACCTTC. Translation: CASSRTGGGYTF.

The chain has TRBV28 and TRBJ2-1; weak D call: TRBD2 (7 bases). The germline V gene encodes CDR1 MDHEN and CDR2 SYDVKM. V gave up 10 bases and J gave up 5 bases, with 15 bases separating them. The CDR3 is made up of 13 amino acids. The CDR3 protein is CATRGSGDNEQFF. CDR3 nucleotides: TGTGCCACTAGGGGGAGCGGGGACAATGAGCAGTTCTTC.

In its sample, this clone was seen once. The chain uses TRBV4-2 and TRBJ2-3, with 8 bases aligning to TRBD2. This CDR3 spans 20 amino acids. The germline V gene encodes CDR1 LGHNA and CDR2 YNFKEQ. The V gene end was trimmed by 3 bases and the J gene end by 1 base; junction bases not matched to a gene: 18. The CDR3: CASSQGFGSGVGIGTDTQYF. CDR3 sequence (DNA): TGTGCCAGCAGCCAGGGGTTCGGTAGCGGGGTAGGGATCGGCACAGATACGCAGTATTTT.

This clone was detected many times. CDR3 bases: TGCGCCAGCAGCCCCGACGGGTTTTTTAACAATCAGCCCCAGCATTTT. This translates into CASSPDGFFNNQPQHF. This chain joins TRBV5-1 and TRBJ1-5; D not resolved. Trimming pared 4 bases from V and 3 bases from J, leaving 17 bases between. CDR1 SGHRS and CDR2 YFSETQ come from the germline V gene. This CDR3 is 16 amino acids long.

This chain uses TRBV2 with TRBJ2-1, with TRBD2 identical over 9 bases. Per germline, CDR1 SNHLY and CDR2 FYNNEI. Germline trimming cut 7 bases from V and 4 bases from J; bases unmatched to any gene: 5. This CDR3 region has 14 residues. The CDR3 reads CASTGTSLYNEQFF. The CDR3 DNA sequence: TGTGCCAGCACAGGGACTAGCTTATACAATGAGCAGTTCTTC.

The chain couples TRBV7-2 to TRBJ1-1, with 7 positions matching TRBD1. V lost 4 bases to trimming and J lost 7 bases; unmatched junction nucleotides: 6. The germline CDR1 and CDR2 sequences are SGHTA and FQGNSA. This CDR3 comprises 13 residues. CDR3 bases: TGTGCCAGCAGCTCAGGGGGGAGAGGTGAAGCTTTCTTT. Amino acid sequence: CASSSGGRGEAFF.

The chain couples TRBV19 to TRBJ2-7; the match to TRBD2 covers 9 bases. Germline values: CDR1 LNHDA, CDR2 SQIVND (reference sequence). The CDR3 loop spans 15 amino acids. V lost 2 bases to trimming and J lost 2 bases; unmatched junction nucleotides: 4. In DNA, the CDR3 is TGTGCCAGTAGTATAATGGCGGGGGGGCCCTACGAGCAGTACTTC. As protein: CASSIMAGGPYEQYF.

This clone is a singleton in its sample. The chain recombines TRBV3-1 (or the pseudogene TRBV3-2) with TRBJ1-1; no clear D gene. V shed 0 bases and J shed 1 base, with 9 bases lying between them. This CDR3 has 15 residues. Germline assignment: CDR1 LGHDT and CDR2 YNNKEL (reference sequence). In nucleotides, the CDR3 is TGTGCCAGCAGCCAAGAAGGCGGAGGGAACACTGAAGCTTTCTTT. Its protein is CASSQEGGGNTEAFF.